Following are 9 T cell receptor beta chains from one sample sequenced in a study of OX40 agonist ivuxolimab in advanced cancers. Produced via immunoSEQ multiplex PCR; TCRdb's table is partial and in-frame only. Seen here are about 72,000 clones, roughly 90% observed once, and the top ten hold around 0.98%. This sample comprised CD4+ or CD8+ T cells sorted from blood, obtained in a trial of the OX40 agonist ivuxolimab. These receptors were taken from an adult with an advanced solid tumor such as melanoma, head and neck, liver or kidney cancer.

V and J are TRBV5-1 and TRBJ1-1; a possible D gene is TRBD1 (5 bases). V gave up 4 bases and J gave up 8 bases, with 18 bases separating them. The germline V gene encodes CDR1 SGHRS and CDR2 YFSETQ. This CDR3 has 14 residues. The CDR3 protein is CASSGGDGNEEAFF. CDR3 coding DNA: TGCGCCAGCAGCGGAGGGGACGGCAATGAGGAAGCTTTCTTT.

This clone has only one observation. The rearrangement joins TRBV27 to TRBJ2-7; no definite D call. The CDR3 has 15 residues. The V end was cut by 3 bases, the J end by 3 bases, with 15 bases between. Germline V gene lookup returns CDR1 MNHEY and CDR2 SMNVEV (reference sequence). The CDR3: CASSFTKEQNYEQYF. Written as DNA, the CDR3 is TGTGCCAGCAGTTTCACCAAGGAACAGAACTACGAGCAGTACTTC.

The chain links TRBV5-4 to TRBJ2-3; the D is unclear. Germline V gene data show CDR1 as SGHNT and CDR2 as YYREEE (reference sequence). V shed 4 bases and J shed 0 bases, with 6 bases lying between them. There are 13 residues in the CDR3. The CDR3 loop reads CASSDTSTDTQYF. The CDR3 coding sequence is TGTGCCAGCAGCGACACTAGCACAGATACGCAGTATTTT.

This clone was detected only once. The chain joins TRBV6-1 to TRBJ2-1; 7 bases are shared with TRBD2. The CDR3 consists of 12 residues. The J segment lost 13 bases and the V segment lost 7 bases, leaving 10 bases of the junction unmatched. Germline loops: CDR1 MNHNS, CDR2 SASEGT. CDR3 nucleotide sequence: TGTGCCAGCATCCGGACTAGTCCCGAACAGTTCTTC. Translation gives CASIRTSPEQFF.

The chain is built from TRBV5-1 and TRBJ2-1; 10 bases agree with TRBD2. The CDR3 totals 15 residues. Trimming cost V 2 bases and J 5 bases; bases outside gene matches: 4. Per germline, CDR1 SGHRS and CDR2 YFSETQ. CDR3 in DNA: TGCGCCAGCAGCTTCCTAGCGGGGGCCGACAATGAGCAGTTCTTC. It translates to CASSFLAGADNEQFF.

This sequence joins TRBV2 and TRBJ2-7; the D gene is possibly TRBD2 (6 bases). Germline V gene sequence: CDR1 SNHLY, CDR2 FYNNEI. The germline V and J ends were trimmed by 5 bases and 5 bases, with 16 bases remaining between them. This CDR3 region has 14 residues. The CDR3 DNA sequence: TGTGCCAGCAGTTCCCTTTGGAGGGTAGACGAGCAGTACTTC. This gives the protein CASSSLWRVDEQYF.

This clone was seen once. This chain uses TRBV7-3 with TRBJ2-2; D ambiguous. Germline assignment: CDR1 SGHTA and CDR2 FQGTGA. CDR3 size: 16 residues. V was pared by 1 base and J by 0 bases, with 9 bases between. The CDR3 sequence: CASSLNNAANTGELFF. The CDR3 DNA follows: TGTGCCAGCAGCTTAAACAATGCAGCGAACACCGGGGAGCTGTTTTTT.

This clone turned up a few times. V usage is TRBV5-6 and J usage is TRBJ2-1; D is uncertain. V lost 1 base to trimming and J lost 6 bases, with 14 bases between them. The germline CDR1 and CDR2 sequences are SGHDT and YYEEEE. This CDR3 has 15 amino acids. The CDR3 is CASSLKDRISNEQFF. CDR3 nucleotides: TGTGCCAGCAGCTTGAAGGACCGCATCAGCAATGAGCAGTTCTTC.

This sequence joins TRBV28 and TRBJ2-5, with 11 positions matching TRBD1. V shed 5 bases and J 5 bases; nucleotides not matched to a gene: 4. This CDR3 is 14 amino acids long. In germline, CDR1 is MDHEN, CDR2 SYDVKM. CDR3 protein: CASSGTGGVETQYF. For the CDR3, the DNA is TGTGCCAGCAGTGGGACAGGGGGGGTCGAGACCCAGTACTTC.